The 30 T cell receptor beta chains below all came from one sample that was sequenced in a study of untreated major depressive disorder. The data were produced by immunoSEQ multiplex PCR, yet TCRdb's version contains in-frame clones alone and is incomplete. The table lists some 21,000 clones, approximately 87% of them singletons. The sequencing input was CD4+ T cells from PBMCs. These receptors were taken from a woman aged 25 to 45 in good health.

A note on this clone: A junction boundary mismatches the germline segment, possibly from a read error. This chain uses TRBV18 with TRBJ1-3; D remains unclear. Germline CDR1 reads KGHSH; CDR2 reads LQKENI. This CDR3 is built from 14 residues. CDR3 nucleotides: TGTGCCAGCTCTCCACGTCAGACTGGAAACACCATATATTTT. This gives the protein CASSPRQTGNTIYF.

The genes are TRBV6-6 and TRBJ2-7; 7 nucleotides align to TRBD1. The CDR3 has 14 residues. Germline V gives CDR1 MNHNY, CDR2 SVGAGI (reference sequence). V dropped 6 bases and J dropped 2; count of bases not matched to a gene: 7. The DNA for the CDR3 is TGTGCCAGCAGACGACAGGGAACCCCCTACGAGCAGTACTTC. As protein: CASRRQGTPYEQYF.

The chain carries TRBV2 and TRBJ1-6, with unresolved D. The CDR3 consists of 14 residues. The germline V and J ends were trimmed by 7 bases and 5 bases, with 12 bases remaining between them. The germline V gene has CDR1 SNHLY and CDR2 FYNNEI. The CDR3 region has the DNA TGTGCCAGCACCCGCACGACTAATAATTCACCCCTCCACTTT. Amino acids: CASTRTTNNSPLHF.

The chain employs TRBV28 and TRBJ1-6; D unresolved. CDR1 is MDHEN, CDR2 SYDVKM, per germline. CDR3 size: 14 residues. V was clipped by 5 bases and J by 9 bases, with 14 bases between them. As DNA, the CDR3 is TGTGCCAGCAGTCCCCATGAGAGAGGTTCACCCCTCCACTTT. This sequence encodes CASSPHERGSPLHF.

The CDR3 here is CASRSGTPGELFF. The CDR3 DNA reads TGTGCCAGTAGATCGGGGACTCCCGGGGAGCTGTTTTTT. The chain joins TRBV19 to TRBJ2-2; possible D gene TRBD2, 6 bases. Trimming left V 6 bases short and J 6 bases short, with 11 bases between. Per germline, CDR1 LNHDA and CDR2 SQIVND (reference sequence). This CDR3 spans 13 amino acids.

V and J are TRBV28 and TRBJ1-6, with D possibly matching TRBD1 (5 bases). In germline, CDR1 is MDHEN, CDR2 SYDVKM. V was pared by 5 bases and J by 5 bases, with 16 bases between. The CDR3 is 16 amino acids. CDR3 protein: CASSPPSGTDNSPLHF. CDR3 nucleotide sequence: TGTGCCAGCAGTCCACCGTCCGGGACGGATAATTCACCCCTCCACTTT. The full variable domain, rest sourced from reference TRBV28 and TRBJ1-6, is DVKVTQSSRYLVKRTGEKVFLECVQDMDHENMFWYRQDPGLGLRLIYFSYDVKMKEKGDIPEGYSVSREKKERFSLILESASTNQTSMYLCASSPPSGTDNSPLHFGNGTRLTVT.

This chain connects TRBV7-8 to TRBJ1-6, with unresolved D. The CDR3 covers 16 residues. The germline V gene has CDR1 SGHVS and CDR2 FQNEAQ. Trimming left V 5 bases short and J 0 bases short, with 11 bases between. CDR3 residues: CASSAAQRSYNSPLHF. In nucleotides, the CDR3 is TGTGCCAGCAGCGCAGCCCAGCGCTCCTATAATTCACCCCTCCACTTT.

This sequence joins TRBV5-6 and TRBJ1-5, with 7 bases identical to TRBD1. The CDR3 has 13 amino acids. Germline loops: CDR1 SGHDT, CDR2 YYEEEE. Trimming removed 4 bases from V and 7 bases from J; junction bases left unmatched: 5. The CDR3 bases are TGTGCCAGCAGCCTGACAGGGTCCCAGCCCCAGCATTTT. It codes for CASSLTGSQPQHF.

Here the CDR3 DNA reads TGTGCCAGCAGCTTAGGGGCAGCGTATAATTCACCCCTCCACTTT. It translates to CASSLGAAYNSPLHF. This sequence joins TRBV7-9 and TRBJ1-6; no firm D call. CDR1 is SEHNR and CDR2 is FQNEAQ in the germline V gene (reference sequence). The CDR3 runs 15 residues. With 1 base removed from V and 4 bases from J, the gap between germline ends came to 8 bases.

The chain combines TRBV30 with TRBJ2-1; 13 nucleotides agree with TRBD2. Trimming took 4 bases from V and 7 from J; bases not matched to a gene: 10. CDR1 is GTSNPN, CDR2 SVGIG, per germline (reference sequence). The CDR3 has 16 residues. The DNA of the CDR3 is TGTGCCTGGACAAGGGCACTAGCGGGGGGGCCAAATGAGCAGTTCTTC. Amino acid sequence: CAWTRALAGGPNEQFF.

The rearrangement joins TRBV4-1 to TRBJ1-2, with D unresolved. V lost 1 base to trimming and J lost 5 bases, with 8 bases between them. This CDR3 has 13 residues. Germline V gene sequence: CDR1 MGHRA, CDR2 YSYEKL. CDR3 coding DNA: TGCGCCAGCAGCCAAGTATTCAGATATGGCTACACCTTC. This gives the protein CASSQVFRYGYTF.

This sequence joins TRBV19 and TRBJ2-2; the D is unclear. The CDR3 is 13 amino acids. The germline CDR1 and CDR2 sequences are LNHDA and SQIVND (reference sequence). V shed 4 bases and J shed 1 base, with 4 bases lying between them. CDR3 DNA: TGTGCCAGTAGTAGTCAGAACACCGGGGAGCTGTTTTTT. Protein sequence: CASSSQNTGELFF.

The chain joins TRBV18 to TRBJ2-2; TRBD1 might be the D (6 bases). In germline, CDR1 is KGHSH, CDR2 LQKENI. The ends were cut back, 2 bases at V and 5 bases at J, with 9 bases in the middle. The CDR3 loop spans 14 amino acids. The CDR3 DNA reads TGTGCCAGCTCACCAATAAGGGGGACCGGGGAGCTGTTTTTT. Translation: CASSPIRGTGELFF.

The chain is built from TRBV2 and TRBJ1-2; D might be TRBD1 (6 bases). The V and J ends lost 6 bases and 4 bases respectively, with 18 bases between them. Looked up from germline, CDR1 is SNHLY and CDR2 is FYNNEI. The CDR3 runs 15 residues. The CDR3 coding sequence is TGTGCCAGCAGACGTGACCCCGGGGGCGGCTATGGCTACACCTTC. Amino acid sequence: CASRRDPGGGYGYTF.

The CDR3 DNA reads as TGTGCCAGCAGACGGGACAGGGGTAGCACAGATACGCAGTATTTT. It is translated as CASRRDRGSTDTQYF. V is TRBV5-4 and J is TRBJ2-3; 10 bases match TRBD1. Germline V gene data show CDR1 as SGHNT and CDR2 as YYREEE (reference sequence). The CDR3 extends over 15 amino acids. J gave up 0 bases and V 5 bases, and 3 bases lay outside the gene matches.

This chain connects TRBV2 to TRBJ1-5, with 9 bases matching TRBD1. There are 15 residues in the CDR3. Germline V gene data show CDR1 as SNHLY and CDR2 as FYNNEI. The V and J ends lost 4 bases and 6 bases, in that order; junction bases with no gene match: 7. The CDR3 DNA reads TGTGCCAGCAGTGCCGGGACAGGGAGACGTCAGCCCCAGCATTTT. Protein sequence: CASSAGTGRRQPQHF.

The V call is TRBV10-2, the J call TRBJ1-2; 10 positions match TRBD1. The trim removed 4 bases at V and 8 bases at J, leaving 7 bases unmatched. The CDR3 has 14 residues. Germline CDR1 and CDR2: WSHSY and SAAADI. CDR3: CASSATGGVGGYTF. CDR3 DNA sequence: TGCGCCAGCAGTGCGACAGGGGGCGTCGGCGGCTACACCTTC.

This chain connects TRBV11-2 to TRBJ1-4; the D is unclear. Germline CDR1 and CDR2: SGHAT and FQNNGV. Between the trimmed V and J ends, which lost 4 bases and 0 bases, there was a span of 6 bases. This CDR3 spans 14 amino acids. Here the CDR3 DNA reads TGTGCCAGCAGCTCGGAACCAACTAATGAAAAACTGTTTTTT. Encoded protein: CASSSEPTNEKLFF.

In its sample, this clone was seen a few times. The chain recombines TRBV19 with TRBJ1-5, with D unclear. Germline V gives CDR1 LNHDA, CDR2 SQIVND (reference sequence). CDR3 length: 15 amino acids. The V gene lost 7 bases and the J gene lost 0 bases, with 13 bases spanning the gap. The CDR3 sequence is CASIPGTYSNQPQHF. CDR3 DNA: TGTGCCAGTATCCCCGGAACCTATAGCAATCAGCCCCAGCATTTT.

The chain carries TRBV11-3 and TRBJ2-7, with D perhaps TRBD1 (5 bases). Germline V gene lookup returns CDR1 SGHNT and CDR2 YENEEA. This CDR3 contains 13 residues. The V and J ends lost 3 bases and 1 base respectively, with 7 bases between them. CDR3 residues: CASSFDSSYEQYF. DNA for the CDR3: TGTGCCAGCAGCTTTGACAGTTCCTACGAGCAGTACTTC. The full variable domain, completed using reference TRBV11-3 and TRBJ2-7, is EAGVVQSPRYKIIEKKQPVAFWCNPISGHNTLYWYLQNLGQGPELLIRYENEEAVDDSQLPKDRFSAERLKGVDSTLKIQPAELGDSAVYLCASSFDSSYEQYFGPGTRLTVT.

The CDR3 nucleotides are TGTGCCAGCAGCCAGGTAGCGGGGGGTAACACCGGGGAGCTGTTTTTT. Its protein product is CASSQVAGGNTGELFF. The V and J genes are TRBV4-2 and TRBJ2-2, with 10 positions matching TRBD2. From germline, CDR1 is LGHNA and CDR2 YNFKEQ. CDR3 length: 16 amino acids. V gave up 3 bases and J gave up 2 bases; unmatched junction bases: 3.

J is TRBJ2-5 and V is TRBV29-1, with D uncertain. Germline CDR1 reads SQVTM; CDR2 reads ANQGSEA. The CDR3 sequence is 13 residues long. Trimming took off 4 bases at V and 5 bases at J, with 14 bases between the two ends. Here the CDR3 reads CSVVARFGETQYF. CDR3 DNA sequence: TGCAGCGTTGTGGCCCGGTTTGGTGAGACCCAGTACTTC.

V gene TRBV6-5 combines with J gene TRBJ1-6; D is possibly TRBD1 (5 bases). V was clipped by 0 bases and J by 9 bases, with 15 bases between them. This CDR3 comprises 16 residues. Per the germline V gene, CDR1 is MNHEY and CDR2 is SVGAGI. The CDR3: CASSYSPPQGFSPLHF. CDR3 in DNA: TGTGCCAGCAGTTACTCGCCTCCGCAGGGCTTTTCACCCCTCCACTTT.

This chain uses TRBV2 with TRBJ2-1, with D perhaps assigned TRBD1 or TRBD2 (5 bases each). The CDR3 is 14 amino acids. Germline-derived CDR1 and CDR2 are SNHLY and FYNNEI. V was cut by 4 bases and J by 5 bases, with 12 bases left in between. As DNA, the CDR3 is TGTGCCAGCAGTGTGTTGAGGGGAAACAATGAGCAGTTCTTC. Residues: CASSVLRGNNEQFF.

This rearrangement joins TRBV5-1 to TRBJ1-2; no firm D call. The V and J ends lost 4 bases and 4 bases respectively, with 14 bases between them. Per the germline V gene, CDR1 is SGHRS and CDR2 is YFSETQ. The CDR3 is made up of 14 amino acids. CDR3 in amino acids: CASSPEFRAYGYTF. The CDR3 nucleotides are TGCGCCAGCAGCCCAGAGTTCAGAGCCTATGGCTACACCTTC.

This clone showed up just once. This chain connects TRBV29-1 to TRBJ1-4; 8 bases agree with TRBD1. The CDR3 totals 13 residues. After removal of 5 bases from V and 4 bases from J, the junction contained 3 bases not matched to a gene. Germline CDR1 reads SQVTM; CDR2 reads ANQGSEA. The CDR3 DNA sequence: TGCAGCGTTCGGGGACAGGTTAATGAAAAACTGTTTTTT. Encoded protein: CSVRGQVNEKLFF.

This sequence joins TRBV9 and TRBJ1-3; perhaps TRBD1 as D (6 bases). CDR1 SGDLS and CDR2 YYNGEE come from the germline V gene. This CDR3 has 16 amino acids. The V end lost 0 bases, the J end lost 0 bases, and 10 bases lay between the germline ends. This CDR3 reads CASSVAGQFSGNTIYF. In DNA form, the CDR3 reads TGTGCCAGCAGCGTAGCAGGACAGTTCTCTGGAAACACCATATATTTT.

The genes are TRBV29-1 and TRBJ2-1; 7 bases agree with TRBD2. From germline, CDR1 is SQVTM and CDR2 ANQGSEA. Trimming took 8 bases from V and 10 from J; bases not matched to a gene: 11. CDR3 length: 12 residues. CDR3 amino acids: CSSSVGGWEQFF. The CDR3 bases are TGCAGCTCCAGCGTCGGGGGGTGGGAGCAGTTCTTC.

The chain carries TRBV5-1 and TRBJ2-5, with 14 bases that match TRBD2. Germline values: CDR1 SGHRS, CDR2 YFSETQ. J was trimmed by 1 base and V by 4 bases; bases with no gene match: 6. CDR3 length: 17 amino acids. CDR3: CASSLGGTSGGQETQYF. CDR3 DNA: TGCGCCAGCAGCCTGGGAGGGACTAGCGGGGGCCAAGAGACCCAGTACTTC.

The chain carries TRBV5-6 and TRBJ1-1; D perhaps matches TRBD1 (6 bases). The V and J ends lost 0 bases and 3 bases respectively, with 12 bases between them. The CDR3 totals 15 residues. Germline CDR1 is SGHDT and CDR2 is YYEEEE. The DNA for the CDR3 is TGTGCCAGCAGCTTGGCTGGACAGTTGTACACTGAAGCTTTCTTT. Residues: CASSLAGQLYTEAFF.